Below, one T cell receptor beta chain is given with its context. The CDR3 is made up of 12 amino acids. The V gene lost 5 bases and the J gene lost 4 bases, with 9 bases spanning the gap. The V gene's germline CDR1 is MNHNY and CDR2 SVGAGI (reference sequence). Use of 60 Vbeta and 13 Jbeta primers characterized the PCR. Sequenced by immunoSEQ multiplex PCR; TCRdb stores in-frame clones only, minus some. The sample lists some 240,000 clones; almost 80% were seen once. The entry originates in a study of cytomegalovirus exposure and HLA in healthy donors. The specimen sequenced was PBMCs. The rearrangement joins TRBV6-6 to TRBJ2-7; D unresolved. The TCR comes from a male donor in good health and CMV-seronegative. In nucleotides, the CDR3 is TGTGCCAGCAGTCCGCGGCAGTACGAGCAGTACTTC. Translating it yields CASSPRQYEQYF.